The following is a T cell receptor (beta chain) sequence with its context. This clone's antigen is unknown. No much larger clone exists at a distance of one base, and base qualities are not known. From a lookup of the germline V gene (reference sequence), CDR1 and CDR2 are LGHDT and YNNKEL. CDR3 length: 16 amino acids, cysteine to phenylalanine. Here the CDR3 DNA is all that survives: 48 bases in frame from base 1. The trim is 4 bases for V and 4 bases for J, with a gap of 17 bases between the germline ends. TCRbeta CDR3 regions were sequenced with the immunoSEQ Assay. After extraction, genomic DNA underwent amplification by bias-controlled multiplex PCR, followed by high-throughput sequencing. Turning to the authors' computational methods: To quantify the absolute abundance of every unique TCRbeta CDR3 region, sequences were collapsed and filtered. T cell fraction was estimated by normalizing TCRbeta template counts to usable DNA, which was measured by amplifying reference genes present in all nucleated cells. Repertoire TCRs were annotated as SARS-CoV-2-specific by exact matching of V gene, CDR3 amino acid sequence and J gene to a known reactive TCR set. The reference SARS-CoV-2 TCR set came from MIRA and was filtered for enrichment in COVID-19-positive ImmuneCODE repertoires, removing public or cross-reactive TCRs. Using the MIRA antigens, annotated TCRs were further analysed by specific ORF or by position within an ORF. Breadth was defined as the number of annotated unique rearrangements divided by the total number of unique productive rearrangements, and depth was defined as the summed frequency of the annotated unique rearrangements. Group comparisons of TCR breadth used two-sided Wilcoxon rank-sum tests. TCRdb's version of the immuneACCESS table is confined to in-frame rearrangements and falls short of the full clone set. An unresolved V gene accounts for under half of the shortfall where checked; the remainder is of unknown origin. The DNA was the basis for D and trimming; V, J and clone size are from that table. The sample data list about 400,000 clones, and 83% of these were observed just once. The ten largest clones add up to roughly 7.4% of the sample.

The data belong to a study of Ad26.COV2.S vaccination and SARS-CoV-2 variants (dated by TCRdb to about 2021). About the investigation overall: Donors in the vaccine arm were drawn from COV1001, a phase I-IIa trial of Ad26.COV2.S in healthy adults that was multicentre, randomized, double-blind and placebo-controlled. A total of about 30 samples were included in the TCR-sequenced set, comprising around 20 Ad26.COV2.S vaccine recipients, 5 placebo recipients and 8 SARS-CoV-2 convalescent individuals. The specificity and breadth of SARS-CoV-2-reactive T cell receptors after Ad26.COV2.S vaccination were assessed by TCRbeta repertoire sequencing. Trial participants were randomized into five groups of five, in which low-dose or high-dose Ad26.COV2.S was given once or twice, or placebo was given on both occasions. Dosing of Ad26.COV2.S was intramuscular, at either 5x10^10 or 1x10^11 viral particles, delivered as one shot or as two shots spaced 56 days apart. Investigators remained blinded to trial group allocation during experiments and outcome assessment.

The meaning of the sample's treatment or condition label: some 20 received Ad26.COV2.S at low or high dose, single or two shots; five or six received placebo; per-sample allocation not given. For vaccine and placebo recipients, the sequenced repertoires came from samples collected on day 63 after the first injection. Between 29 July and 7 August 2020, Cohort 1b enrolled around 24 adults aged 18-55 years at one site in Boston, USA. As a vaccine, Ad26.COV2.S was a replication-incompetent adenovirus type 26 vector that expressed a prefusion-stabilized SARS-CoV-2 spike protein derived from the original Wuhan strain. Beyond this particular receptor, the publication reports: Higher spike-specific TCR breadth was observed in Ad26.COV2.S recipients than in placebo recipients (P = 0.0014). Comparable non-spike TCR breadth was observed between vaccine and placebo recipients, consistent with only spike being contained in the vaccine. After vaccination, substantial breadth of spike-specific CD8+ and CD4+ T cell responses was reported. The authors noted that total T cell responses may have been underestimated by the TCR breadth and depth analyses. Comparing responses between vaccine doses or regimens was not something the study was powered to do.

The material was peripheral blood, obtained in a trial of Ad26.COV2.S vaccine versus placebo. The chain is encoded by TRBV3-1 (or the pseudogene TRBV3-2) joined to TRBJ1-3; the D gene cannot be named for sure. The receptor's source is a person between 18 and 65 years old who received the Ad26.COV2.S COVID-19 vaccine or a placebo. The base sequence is TGTGCCAGCAGCCTAACCCAGACAAAGGCGGGAAACACCATATATTTT. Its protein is CASSLTQTKAGNTIYF.